This T cell receptor beta chain is from a study of cytomegalovirus exposure and HLA in healthy donors. General study results and limits: TCR beta sequences reportedly predicted most subjects' HLA-A and HLA-B alleles accurately. No immune exposure information besides CMV serostatus was available. Highly shared variants forming one cluster were likely a sequencing artifact.

This clone showed up just a few times. What it recognizes is unknown. These donors, healthy bone marrow donors, were studied. V shed 4 bases and J shed 3 bases, with 7 bases lying between them. Germline CDR1 reads SNHLY; CDR2 reads FYNNEI. The CDR3 sequence is 13 residues long. The PCR contained 60 Vbeta and 13 Jbeta primers. Clones were sequenced by immunoSEQ multiplex PCR, and TCRdb holds only the in-frame ones, with some missing. Of 150,000 or so clones in the sample, 75% are singletons; the top ten hold about 10%. The receptor was derived from a man aged 18 to 30 in good health and CMV-seropositive. Sequenced input: PBMCs. The chain recombines TRBV2 with TRBJ1-5, with D perhaps TRBD1 (5 bases). The CDR3 DNA reads as TGTGCCAGCAGTGTAGGGGACAATCAGCCCCAGCATTTT. Residues: CASSVGDNQPQHF.